This TCR beta chain came from a study of blood T cell repertoires in COVID-19. Study context: Acute-phase and convalescent COVID-19 samples originated in the United States, Italy and Spain. Sample material is recorded as cDNA or gDNA derived from T cells, B-cell-depleted T cells, or PBMCs.

V was pared by 6 bases and J by 4 bases, with 5 bases of the junction left unmatched. The CDR3 runs 14 residues. Germline loops: CDR1 SNHLY, CDR2 FYNNEI. Sequencing used immunoSEQ multiplex PCR; TCRdb keeps in-frame clones, though not all of them. The sample shows over 150,000 clones, 94% of them seen only once. V is TRBV2 and J is TRBJ2-1; 8 bases are a match to TRBD2. Sequences were obtained from peripheral blood. The sequence came from a man in his thirties or forties with COVID-19, enrolled during active disease. The CDR3 nucleotides are TGTGCCAGCAGACCCCGGGAGGGTTACAATGAGCAGTTCTTC. This codes for CASRPREGYNEQFF.